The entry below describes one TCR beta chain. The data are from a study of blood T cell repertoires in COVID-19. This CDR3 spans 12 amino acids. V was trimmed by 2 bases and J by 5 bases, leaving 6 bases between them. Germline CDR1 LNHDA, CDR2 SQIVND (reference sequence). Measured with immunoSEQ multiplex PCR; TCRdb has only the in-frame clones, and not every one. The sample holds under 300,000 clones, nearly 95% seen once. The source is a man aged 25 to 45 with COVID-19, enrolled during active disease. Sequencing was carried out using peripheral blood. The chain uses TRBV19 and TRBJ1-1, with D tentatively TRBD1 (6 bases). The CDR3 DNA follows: TGTGCCAGTAGTATAACAGGGACTGAAGCTTTCTTT. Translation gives CASSITGTEAFF.